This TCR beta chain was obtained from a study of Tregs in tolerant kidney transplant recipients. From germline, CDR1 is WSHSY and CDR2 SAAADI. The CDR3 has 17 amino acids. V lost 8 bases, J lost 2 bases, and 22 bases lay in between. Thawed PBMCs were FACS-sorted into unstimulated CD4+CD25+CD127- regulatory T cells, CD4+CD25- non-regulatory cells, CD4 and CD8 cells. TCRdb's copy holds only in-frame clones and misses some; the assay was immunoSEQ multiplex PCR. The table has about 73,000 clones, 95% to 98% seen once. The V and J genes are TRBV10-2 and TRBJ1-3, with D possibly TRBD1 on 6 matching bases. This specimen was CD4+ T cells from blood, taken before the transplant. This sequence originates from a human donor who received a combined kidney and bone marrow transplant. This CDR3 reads CASRDGQPIFTGNTIYF. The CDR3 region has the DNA TGCGCCAGCCGGGATGGACAGCCAATCTTTACTGGAAACACCATATATTTT.